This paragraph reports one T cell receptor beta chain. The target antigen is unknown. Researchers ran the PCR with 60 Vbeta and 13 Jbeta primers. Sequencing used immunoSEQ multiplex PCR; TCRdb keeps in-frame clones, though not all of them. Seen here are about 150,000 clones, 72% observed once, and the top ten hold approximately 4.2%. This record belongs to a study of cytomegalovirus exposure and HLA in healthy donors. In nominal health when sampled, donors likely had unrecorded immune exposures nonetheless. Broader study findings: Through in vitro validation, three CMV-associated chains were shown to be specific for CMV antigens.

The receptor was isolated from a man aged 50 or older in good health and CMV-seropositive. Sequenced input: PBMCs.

The CDR3 nucleotides read TGTGCCAGCAGCGTCGTAGCGGGAGATACCGATACGCAGTATTTT. Its translation is CASSVVAGDTDTQYF. The chain is built from TRBV6-4 and TRBJ2-3, with 9 bases that match TRBD2. Unmatched junction bases numbered 10, after V lost 6 bases and J lost 6 bases. The CDR3 totals 15 residues. The germline V gene has CDR1 MRHNA and CDR2 SNTAGT.